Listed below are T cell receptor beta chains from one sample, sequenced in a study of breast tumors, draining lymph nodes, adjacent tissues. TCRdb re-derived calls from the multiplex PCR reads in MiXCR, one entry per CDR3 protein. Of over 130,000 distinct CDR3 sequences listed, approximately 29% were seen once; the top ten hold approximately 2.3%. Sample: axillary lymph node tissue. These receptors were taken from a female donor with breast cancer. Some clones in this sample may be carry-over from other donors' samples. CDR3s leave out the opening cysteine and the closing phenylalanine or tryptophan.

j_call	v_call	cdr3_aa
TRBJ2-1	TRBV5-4	ASSGQGKYDEQF
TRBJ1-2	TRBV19	ASSGKGGTSGYT
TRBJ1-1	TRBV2	ASSAQGGTEAF
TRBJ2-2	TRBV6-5	ASSYGPLSPGELF
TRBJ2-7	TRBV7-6	AGSLSGGDEQY
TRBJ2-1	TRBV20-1	SATGSQYKNEQF
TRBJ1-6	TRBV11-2	ASSVQGMRMSSPLH
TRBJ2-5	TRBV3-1	ASSQAASGGQETQY
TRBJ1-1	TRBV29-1	SVARDGGTEAF
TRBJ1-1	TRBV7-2	ASSGTGTGHTEAF
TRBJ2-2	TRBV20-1	NATLGGNTGELF
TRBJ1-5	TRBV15	ATSRDGYSNQPQH
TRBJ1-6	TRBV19	ASSPSGHRIPPLH
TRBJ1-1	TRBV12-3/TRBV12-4	ASRRQGLNTEAF
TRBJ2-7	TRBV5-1	ASRSTSGGSYEQY
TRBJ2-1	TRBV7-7	ASSLDRSSYNEQF
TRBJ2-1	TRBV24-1	ATSDSGGGHNEQF
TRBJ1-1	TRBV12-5	ASGLGQNTEAF
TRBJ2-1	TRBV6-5	ASSPDPYNEQF
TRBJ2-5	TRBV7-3	ASSLKGGAYETQY
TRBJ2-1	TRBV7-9	ASSLAASGGPYNEQF
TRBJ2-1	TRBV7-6	ASSDGLAGGLNEQF
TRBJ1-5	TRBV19	ASGFGNQPQH
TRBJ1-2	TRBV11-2	ASSSLTAAYGYT
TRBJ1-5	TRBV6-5	ASSHLLGSQPQH
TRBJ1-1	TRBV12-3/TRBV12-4	ASSSSEGVNTEAF
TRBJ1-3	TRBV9	ASSYGTAPDRGRRNTIY
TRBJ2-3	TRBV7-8	ASSPRVLSTDTQY
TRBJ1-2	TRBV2	ARGGDGAGYT
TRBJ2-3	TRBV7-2	ASSQRKGLLRQY
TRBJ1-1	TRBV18	ASSLSRDMNTEAF
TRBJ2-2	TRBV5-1	ANSLNRVAGDAGTGELF
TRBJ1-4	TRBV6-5	ASGWERNGKLF
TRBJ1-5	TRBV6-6	ASSSLGRVINQPQH
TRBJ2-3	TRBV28	ASFGPGGGTDTQY
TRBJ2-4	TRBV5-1	ASRYDGIAKNIQY
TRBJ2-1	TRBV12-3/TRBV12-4	ASSLRQTHEQF
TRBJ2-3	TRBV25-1	ASSEYATTSADTQY
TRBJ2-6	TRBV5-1	ASSLQGAGNIHTGANVLT
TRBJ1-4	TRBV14	ASSQVGGYEKLF
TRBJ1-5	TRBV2	ASSLRDSDQPQH
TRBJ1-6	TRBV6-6	VSSGTPDSPLH
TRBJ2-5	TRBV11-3	ASSLGYLEKTQY
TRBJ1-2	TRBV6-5	ASSQGASYGYT
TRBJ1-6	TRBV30	AWSVSSSSPLH
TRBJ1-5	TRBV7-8	ASSQGSNQPQH
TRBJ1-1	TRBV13	ASSFRDRNTEAF